This T cell receptor (beta chain) is from a study of T cell changes during pregnancy in multiple sclerosis. The assay was immunoSEQ multiplex PCR, and TCRdb's table has in-frame clones only and misses some. The table includes tens of thousands of clones, about 96% detected once. The CDR3 covers 13 residues. Trimming pared 5 bases from V and 3 bases from J, leaving 10 bases between. The germline V gene has CDR1 MNHEY and CDR2 SMNVEV (reference sequence). The sequence derives from a female donor with multiple sclerosis, enrolled in a pregnancy study. The material sequenced was CD8+ T cells from peripheral blood mononuclear cells, taken after pregnancy. The chain is built from TRBV27 and TRBJ1-1, with D perhaps TRBD1 (6 bases). For the CDR3, the DNA is TGTGCCAGCAGTGAACAGGGTGACACTGAAGCTTTCTTT. Amino acids: CASSEQGDTEAFF.